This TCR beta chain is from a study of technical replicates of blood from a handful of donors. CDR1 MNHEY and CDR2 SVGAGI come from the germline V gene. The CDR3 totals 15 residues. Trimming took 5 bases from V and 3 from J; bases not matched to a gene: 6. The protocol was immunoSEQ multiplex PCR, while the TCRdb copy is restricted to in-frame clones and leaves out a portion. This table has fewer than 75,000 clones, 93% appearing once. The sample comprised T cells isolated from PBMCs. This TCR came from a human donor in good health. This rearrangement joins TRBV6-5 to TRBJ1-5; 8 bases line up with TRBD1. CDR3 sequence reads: CASSLDRGPNQPQHF. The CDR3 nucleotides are TGTGCCAGCAGTCTCGACAGGGGACCCAATCAGCCCCAGCATTTT.